The T cell receptor beta chain under discussion was sequenced for a study of spatial heterogeneity in lung cancer. Study context: Sequence detection consistently recorded a greater number of beta-chain than alpha-chain sequences. General study findings and limits: Ubiquitous expanded TCR counts tracked ubiquitous nonsynonymous mutations; regional expanded TCR counts tracked regional nonsynonymous mutations. For expanded intratumoral alpha and beta TCRs, counts tracked tumor mutation counts.

TCRdb redid the calling of the 5' RACE reads with MiXCR, one entry per CDR3 protein. Found here are about 23,000 distinct CDR3 sequences, 5% to 7.5% of them singletons; the top ten hold about 9.3%. With respect to this clonotype: Its specificity is not known. The junction and the germline gene differ at one end; a read error may be behind it.

Germline CDR1 and CDR2: SGHRS and YFSETQ. CDR3 length: 12 amino acids. Time point defined: sample taken at primary tumor resection. Untreated early-stage non-small cell lung cancer patients, over 55 in total, were the donors. From tumor, nontumor lung or frozen PBMC, whole RNA was taken unsorted for sequencing. J is TRBJ2-5 and V is TRBV5-1; TRBD1 agrees at 9 bases. The source of this sequence is a male donor with early-stage non-small cell lung cancer. Specimen: lung tumor tissue, collected at surgery. The CDR3 spells CASRQGEETQYF. The CDR3 coding sequence is TGCGCTAGCAGACAGGGGGAAGAGACCCAGTACTTC.